The clone carrying this TCR beta chain came up a few times. Its antigen remains unidentified. TCRdb processed the reads anew with MiXCR; each CDR3 protein has one entry. The data contain 150,000 or so distinct CDR3 sequences, less than 25% of them seen just once; the ten biggest clones take up under 30%. CDR1 MNHEY and CDR2 SVGAGI come from the germline V gene. V lost 0 bases and J lost 7, with 12 bases in between. CDR3 length: 14 residues. This entry comes from a study of T cell repertoires in cytomegalovirus infection. This TCR came from a human donor in good health (CMV status not recorded). Some clones in this sample may be carry-over from other donors' samples. The sample in question was CD8+ T cells from cultured PBMCs, obtained from culture after CMV antigen stimulation. The rearrangement uses TRBV6-5 and TRBJ1-1; D call uncertain. In DNA, the CDR3 is TGTGCCAGCAGTTACTCTAGTACTGGAGTTGAAGCTTTCTTT. Its translation: CASSYSSTGVEAFF.